The 10 T cell receptor beta chains below all came from one sample that was sequenced in a study of Graves' ophthalmopathy and Graves' hyperthyroidism. Amplified material comprised TCR beta CDR3 regions derived from RNA transcripts. The authors performed first-round RT-PCR with HTBI primers and then a second-round multiplex PCR. MiXCR, run by TCRdb on the multiplex PCR reads, gives a single entry per CDR3 protein. The sample shows about 370,000 distinct CDR3 sequences, about a sixth of them seen only once. The specimen sequenced was peripheral blood. Receptors originate from an adult woman with stable Graves' hyperthyroidism.

This rearrangement joins TRBV4-1 to TRBJ2-5, with TRBD2 identical over 9 bases. CDR3 length: 17 residues. CDR1 MGHRA and CDR2 YSYEKL come from the germline V gene. The trim removed 0 bases at V and 3 bases at J, leaving 8 bases unmatched. The CDR3 sequence is CASSQELSGSIKETQYF. The CDR3, as DNA: TGCGCCAGCAGCCAAGAACTTAGCGGGAGTATAAAAGAGACCCAGTACTTC.

Ten or more counts support this clonotype. The chain uses TRBV12-3 or TRBV12-4 and TRBJ1-2, with TRBD1 matching 10 bases. The CDR3 runs to 15 residues. J lost 4 bases, V lost 5 bases, and 7 bases had no gene match. The CDR3 reads CASSPTGTGAYGYTF. DNA of the CDR3: TGTGCCAGCAGTCCCACCGGGACAGGGGCCTATGGCTACACCTTC.

This clonotype was recorded at least ten times. The V call is TRBV25-1, the J call TRBJ2-7; 8 nucleotides agree with TRBD1. After removal of 8 bases from V and 7 bases from J, the junction contained 16 bases not matched to a gene. Germline lookup yields CDR1 MGHDK and CDR2 SYGVNS. The CDR3 sequence is 15 residues long. The CDR3 DNA is TGTGCCAGCCGACCCTCGGGCAGGGGGCATCGGGAGCAGTACTTC. Translating it yields CASRPSGRGHREQYF.

At least ten counts were recorded for this clonotype. The rearrangement uses TRBV6-1 and TRBJ1-6, with TRBD1 matching over 8 bases. Per the germline V gene, CDR1 is MNHNS and CDR2 is SASEGT. The CDR3 contains 14 residues. After removal of 7 bases from V and 5 bases from J, the junction contained 4 bases not matched to a gene. In nucleotides, the CDR3 is TGTGCCAGCACCGGGGACAGGAATAATTCACCCCTCCACTTT. As protein: CASTGDRNNSPLHF.

In this sample, this clonotype turned up many times. The chain joins TRBV25-1 to TRBJ2-7, with D possibly matching TRBD1 (6 bases). The CDR3 sequence is 14 residues long. Germline loops: CDR1 MGHDK, CDR2 SYGVNS. The germline V and J ends were trimmed by 4 bases and 5 bases, with 15 bases remaining between them. This CDR3 reads CASSVGGGGDEQYF. The CDR3 DNA is TGTGCCAGCAGTGTTGGTGGGGGCGGAGACGAGCAGTACTTC.

The V gene is TRBV6-2 or TRBV6-3, the J gene TRBJ2-7; TRBD1 agrees at 7 bases. Germline lookup yields CDR1 MNHEY and CDR2 SVGEGT. J was trimmed by 0 bases and V by 5 bases; bases with no gene match: 7. This CDR3 region has 15 residues. The CDR3 nucleotides read TGTGCCAGCAGTCCCCCCGGGACAGCCTCCTACGAGCAGTACTTC. It encodes CASSPPGTASYEQYF.

This clonotype was detected ten times or more. The chain carries TRBV4-3 and TRBJ2-5, with TRBD1 as a possible D gene (6 bases). The germline gives CDR1 LGHNA, CDR2 YSLEER. V dropped 0 bases and J dropped 5 bases, with 13 bases sitting between them. This CDR3 comprises 15 residues. CDR3 DNA: TGCGCCAGCAGCCAAGAAGGGGGTGGTAGGGAGACCCAGTACTTC. Its protein product is CASSQEGGGRETQYF.

The chain links TRBV6-2 or TRBV6-3 to TRBJ2-5; the D is unclear. CDR3 size: 12 residues. With 0 bases removed from V and 7 bases from J, the gap between germline ends came to 6 bases. Looked up from germline, CDR1 is MNHEY and CDR2 is SVGEGT. CDR3 residues: CASSYSGRTQYF. CDR3 coding DNA: TGTGCCAGCAGTTACTCCGGACGGACCCAGTACTTC.

This clonotype was counted many times. The rearrangement links TRBV20-1 to TRBJ2-7; 8 nucleotides agree with TRBD1. Germline V lookup: CDR1 DFQATT, CDR2 SNEGSKA (reference sequence). CDR3 length: 14 amino acids. Trimming cost V 6 bases and J 3 bases; bases outside gene matches: 10. CDR3 sequence: CSALGQGLLYEQYF. The CDR3 DNA is TGCAGTGCGCTCGGACAGGGTCTCCTCTACGAGCAGTACTTC.

Ten or more counts support this clonotype. The J gene is TRBJ1-2, the V gene TRBV28, with 9 bases lining up with TRBD1. The CDR3 is made up of 15 amino acids. Losses at the gene ends were 5 bases for V and 3 bases for J; bases not matched to a gene: 7. Germline CDR1 is MDHEN and CDR2 is SYDVKM. CDR3 DNA: TGTGCCAGCAGTCCAAGGACAGGGGCGGACTATGGCTACACCTTC. Protein: CASSPRTGADYGYTF.